These 32 T cell receptor beta chains came from one sample sequenced in a study of blood T cells in healthy people across ages. Using a J-beta primer mix together with a sample-barcoded 5' primer, a second PCR was run for about 7 to 12 cycles. TCRdb ran MiXCR on the 5' RACE reads and lists one entry per CDR3 protein. The table lists 980,000 or so distinct CDR3 sequences, around 46% of them singletons, with 13% in the top ten. The sequenced material came from blood. The receptors come from a man aged 30 to 39 in good health.

Ten or more counts support this clonotype. The rearrangement joins TRBV6-5 to TRBJ1-6; 7 bases map to TRBD1. Germline V gene sequence: CDR1 MNHEY, CDR2 SVGAGI. The CDR3 runs 14 residues. V dropped 7 bases and J dropped 6; count of bases not matched to a gene: 6. The CDR3 DNA sequence: TGTGCCAGCACCCCGAACAGGGGTAATTCACCCCTCCACTTT. Encoded protein: CASTPNRGNSPLHF.

The CDR3 sequence: CATSRDRGVAYEQYF. As DNA, the CDR3 is TGTGCCACCAGCAGAGACCGGGGGGTCGCCTACGAGCAGTACTTC. The V gene is TRBV15, the J gene TRBJ2-7, with 7 nucleotides matching TRBD2. The germline CDR1 and CDR2 sequences are LNHNV and YYDKDF (reference sequence). This CDR3 spans 15 amino acids. V lost 0 bases and J lost 2; bases outside the gene matches: 4.

The J gene is TRBJ2-3, the V gene TRBV5-1, with TRBD2 identical over 8 bases. Trimming removed 10 bases from V and 6 bases from J; junction bases left unmatched: 25. This CDR3 region has 18 residues. The germline V gene has CDR1 SGHRS and CDR2 YFSETQ. This CDR3 is CAPSLGWPSGSLGDTQYF. DNA for the CDR3: TGCGCCCCCAGCTTGGGGTGGCCTAGCGGGTCCCTAGGGGATACGCAGTATTTT.

This clonotype was counted a single time. This sequence joins TRBV27 and TRBJ2-3, with TRBD2 matching 13 bases. Germline values: CDR1 MNHEY, CDR2 SMNVEV (reference sequence). Losses at the gene ends were 8 bases for V and 0 bases for J; bases not matched to a gene: 14. This CDR3 spans 19 amino acids. The CDR3 loop is CASCIPGLAGCASTDTQYF. CDR3 nucleotide sequence: TGTGCCAGCTGCATTCCGGGACTAGCGGGATGTGCTAGCACAGATACGCAGTATTTT.

This clonotype was counted between two and nine times. The rearrangement joins TRBV6-5 to TRBJ1-4; D gene ambiguous. The germline gives CDR1 MNHEY, CDR2 SVGAGI. Trimming removed 6 bases at V and 5 bases at J, with 7 bases between. This CDR3 has 12 amino acids. The CDR3 here is CASSVDNEKLFF. CDR3 in DNA: TGTGCCAGCAGCGTAGACAATGAAAAACTGTTTTTT.

This clonotype is a singleton in its sample. The V call is TRBV5-1, the J call TRBJ2-4; D is possibly TRBD2 (6 bases). The DNA end lines up better with TRBJ2-7; the J call may be wrong. From germline, CDR1 is SGHRS and CDR2 YFSETQ. The CDR3 runs 14 residues. The CDR3 bases are TGCGCCAGCAGCTTGAATGGAGGGCCAATCGAGCAGTACTTC. Its translation: CASSLNGGPIEQYF.

The chain uses TRBV14 and TRBJ2-1; 10 bases map to TRBD1. Looked up from germline, CDR1 is SGHDN and CDR2 is FVKESK. This CDR3 region has 13 residues. The V segment lost 3 bases and the J segment 9 bases; nucleotides outside the gene matches: 2. The CDR3 sequence: CASSQRTGGEQFF. The DNA for the CDR3 is TGTGCCAGCAGCCAGAGGACAGGGGGTGAGCAGTTCTTC.

The chain joins TRBV6-5 to TRBJ2-7; perhaps TRBD2 as D (6 bases). The CDR3 covers 15 residues. Trimming removed 4 bases from V and 2 bases from J, with 15 bases in between. CDR1 is MNHEY and CDR2 is SVGAGI in the germline V gene. CDR3 region: CASSSDGGKAYEQYF. The CDR3 DNA is TGTGCCAGCAGTTCCGACGGGGGAAAGGCCTACGAGCAGTACTTC.

This chain links TRBV27 with TRBJ2-1; D is perhaps TRBD1 or TRBD2 (5 bases each). This CDR3 contains 15 residues. Germline loops: CDR1 MNHEY, CDR2 SMNVEV (reference sequence). Trimming took 6 bases from V and 3 from J, leaving 15 bases between them. CDR3 in DNA: TGTGCCAGCAGCCTACCGGGGCCTTACTACAATGAGCAGTTCTTC. The encoded protein is CASSLPGPYYNEQFF.

This clonotype was detected once. V is TRBV3-1 and J is TRBJ1-2; D gene unclear. The germline V gene has CDR1 LGHDT and CDR2 YNNKEL (reference sequence). The CDR3 has 13 amino acids. Trimming took 3 bases from V and 4 from J, leaving 9 bases between them. The CDR3 spells CASSHGNPYGYTF. In DNA, the CDR3 is TGTGCCAGCAGCCACGGAAACCCCTATGGCTACACCTTC. The variable domain in full, completed from reference TRBV3-1 and TRBJ1-2, reads DTAVSQTPKYLVTQMGNDKSIKCEQNLGHDTMYWYKQDSKKFLKIMFSYNNKELIINETVPNRFSPKSPDKAHLNLHINSLELGDSAVYFCASSHGNPYGYTFGSGTRLTVV.

Comments on this clonotype: A much larger clonotype is one base distant, so this may be a read error. The V gene is TRBV4-1, the J gene TRBJ2-5; D not resolved. The CDR3 totals 13 residues. Germline loops: CDR1 MGHRA, CDR2 YSYEKL. The CDR3 here is CASGQYPEETQYF. The CDR3 nucleotides are TGCGCCAGCGGCCAATATCCCGAAGAGACCCAGTACTTC.

The chain is built from TRBV30 and TRBJ2-6; D remains ambiguous. The CDR3 extends over 16 amino acids. V shed 1 base and J shed 0 bases, with 10 bases lying between them. Germline V gene sequence: CDR1 GTSNPN, CDR2 SVGIG (reference sequence). The CDR3 loop is CAWSGRSPSGANVLTF. CDR3 DNA sequence: TGTGCCTGGAGTGGGAGAAGCCCCTCTGGGGCCAACGTCCTGACTTTC. The whole variable domain, remainder taken from reference TRBV30 and TRBJ2-6, is SQTIHQWPATLVQPVGSPLSLECTVEGTSNPNLYWYRQAAGRGLQLLFYSVGIGQISSEVPQNLSASRPQDRQFILSSKKLLLSDSGFYLCAWSGRSPSGANVLTFGAGSRLTVL.

The rearrangement uses TRBV6-5 and TRBJ2-5; D may correspond to TRBD1 or TRBD2 (6 bases each). Germline lookup yields CDR1 MNHEY and CDR2 SVGAGI. Trimming stripped 7 bases from V and 2 bases from J, with 14 bases between. The CDR3 totals 14 residues. The CDR3 protein is CASTSRGEQETQYF. The DNA for the CDR3 is TGTGCCAGCACCTCGAGGGGGGAGCAAGAGACCCAGTACTTC.

V and J are TRBV6-5 and TRBJ1-6, with TRBD1 matching 12 bases. With V trimmed by 0 bases and J by 9 bases, 3 bases remained unmatched. The CDR3 contains 16 residues. Looked up from germline, CDR1 is MNHEY and CDR2 is SVGAGI. This chain's CDR3 is CASSYSMGQGASPLHF. As DNA, the CDR3 is TGTGCCAGCAGTTACTCAATGGGACAGGGGGCTTCACCCCTCCACTTT.

The CDR3 loop reads CASSGAGDATQYF. CDR3 DNA: TGTGCCAGCAGTGGGGCTGGAGACGCGACCCAGTACTTC. The chain recombines TRBV2 with TRBJ2-5; D gene uncertain. V lost 4 bases and J lost 7, with 13 bases in between. CDR1 SNHLY and CDR2 FYNNEI come from the germline V gene. This CDR3 comprises 13 residues.

Of note for this clonotype: The conserved phenylalanine or tryptophan normally closing the CDR3 is absent here, so this likely arose from a read error. The genes are TRBV7-2 and TRBJ2-7; no clear D gene. This CDR3 has 12 amino acids. V was shortened by 1 base and J by 6 bases, with 7 bases between the two germline ends. CDR1 and CDR2 (germline): SGHTA, FQGNSA. The CDR3 sequence is CASSLENGEQYS. The CDR3, as DNA: TGTGCCAGCAGCTTAGAGAACGGCGAGCAGTACTCC.

In its sample, this clonotype was seen a few times. The rearrangement links TRBV7-2 to TRBJ2-5; TRBD2 matches at 8 bases. V was clipped by 5 bases and J by 8 bases; unmatched bases: 13. Germline V gene sequence: CDR1 SGHTA, CDR2 FQGNSA. The CDR3 consists of 15 residues. CDR3 region: CASSRDGLAFVTQYF. The CDR3, as DNA: TGTGCCAGCAGCCGCGACGGACTAGCCTTTGTAACCCAGTACTTC.

CDR3 protein: CASSGTRGDIQYF. CDR3 DNA: TGTGCCAGTAGCGGGACCCGAGGGGACATTCAGTACTTC. The chain employs TRBV19 and TRBJ2-7; D possibly uses TRBD1 or TRBD2 (5 bases each). With the DNA end fitting TRBJ2-4 better, the J assignment may be wrong. Germline lookup yields CDR1 LNHDA and CDR2 SQIVND (reference sequence). This CDR3 spans 13 amino acids.

This clonotype has more than one count but fewer than ten. The rearrangement uses TRBV7-2 and TRBJ2-7; 7 bases are shared with TRBD1. Germline-derived CDR1 and CDR2 are SGHTA and FQGNSA. The CDR3 loop spans 15 amino acids. The junction had 8 bases not matched to a gene; V was cut back by 3 bases and J by 3 bases. The CDR3 loop reads CASSFRTGYGYEQYF. CDR3 DNA sequence: TGTGCCAGCAGCTTCCGGACAGGATACGGCTACGAGCAGTACTTC.

V usage is TRBV7-9 and J usage is TRBJ1-2; D is unclear. The CDR3 totals 16 residues. CDR1 SEHNR and CDR2 FQNEAQ come from the germline V gene (reference sequence). Trimming took 5 bases from V and 2 from J, leaving 18 bases between them. CDR3 amino acids: CASSHRSGSGNYGYTF. The CDR3 DNA reads as TGTGCCAGCAGCCACCGGTCCGGGTCGGGCAACTATGGCTACACCTTC.

This clonotype occurred a few times. The rearrangement joins TRBV7-2 to TRBJ2-5; D is unclear. This CDR3 contains 15 residues. CDR1 SGHTA and CDR2 FQGNSA come from the germline V gene. V was trimmed by 5 bases and J by 2 bases, leaving 15 bases between them. CDR3 coding DNA: TGTGCCAGCAGCCTACAGATAGCTGATCAAGAGACCCAGTACTTC. Translated, it gives CASSLQIADQETQYF.

This clonotype turned up a few times. V and J are TRBV7-9 and TRBJ1-2; D remains ambiguous. The CDR3 has 14 residues. V dropped 8 bases and J dropped 0 bases, with 13 bases sitting between them. Germline assignment: CDR1 SEHNR and CDR2 FQNEAQ (reference sequence). For the CDR3, the DNA is TGTGCCAGCCGCATCAGTTCCTCTAACTATGGCTACACCTTC. Translation: CASRISSSNYGYTF.

This clonotype was picked up a small number of times. V is TRBV6-1 and J is TRBJ2-7; 7 bases map to TRBD1. There are 15 residues in the CDR3. J was trimmed by 4 bases and V by 1 base; bases with no gene match: 7. Germline values: CDR1 MNHNS, CDR2 SASEGT. CDR3 DNA sequence: TGTGCCAGCAGTGAAGTCCGGACAGGAACTTACGAGCAGTACTTC. Protein product: CASSEVRTGTYEQYF.

The J gene is TRBJ2-7, the V gene TRBV27; D is unclear. The CDR3 extends over 17 amino acids. V was clipped by 6 bases and J by 0 bases, with 21 bases between them. Germline loops: CDR1 MNHEY, CDR2 SMNVEV (reference sequence). This CDR3 reads CASSLTVSSESSYEQYF. Here the CDR3 DNA reads TGTGCCAGCAGCCTAACGGTTTCTAGTGAAAGCTCCTACGAGCAGTACTTC.

This clonotype has a handful of counts. CDR3 protein: CASSEGQSNQETQYF. In DNA, the CDR3 is TGTGCCAGCAGCGAAGGACAGAGCAACCAAGAGACCCAGTACTTC. J is TRBJ2-5 and V is TRBV4-2; a possible D gene is TRBD1 (6 bases). The CDR3 runs 15 residues. V gave up 5 bases and J gave up 0 bases, with 13 bases separating them. Germline CDR1 and CDR2: LGHNA and YNFKEQ.

The V call is TRBV10-3, the J call TRBJ1-5, with 7 bases aligning to TRBD1. Germline lookup yields CDR1 ENHRY and CDR2 SYGVKD. This CDR3 is 16 amino acids long. After removal of 3 bases from V and 0 bases from J, the junction contained 5 bases not matched to a gene. For the CDR3, the DNA is TGTGCCATCAGTGAAAACAGGGGATATAGCAATCAGCCCCAGCATTTT. Its protein product is CAISENRGYSNQPQHF.

J is TRBJ1-1 and V is TRBV5-1; 7 bases align to TRBD1. The CDR3 runs to 15 residues. The germline V gene has CDR1 SGHRS and CDR2 YFSETQ. V lost 4 bases and J lost 3; bases outside the gene matches: 9. The CDR3 DNA is TGCGCCAGCAGCGGATCCAGACAGGGAGACACTGAAGCTTTCTTT. It encodes CASSGSRQGDTEAFF.

The chain joins TRBV7-2 to TRBJ1-4, with TRBD1 matching 7 bases. The trim removed 0 bases at V and 4 bases at J, leaving 8 bases unmatched. This CDR3 has 17 residues. The V gene's germline CDR1 is SGHTA and CDR2 FQGNSA. CDR3 loop: CASSLAIGGVHNEKLFF. For the CDR3, the DNA is TGTGCCAGCAGCTTAGCAATAGGGGGCGTACATAATGAAAAACTGTTTTTT.

On this clonotype: At one boundary the junction diverges from the germline segment, which might be a read error. The chain couples TRBV5-1 to TRBJ2-3, with 8 bases aligning to TRBD1. Germline CDR1 reads SGHRS; CDR2 reads YFSETQ. This CDR3 spans 13 amino acids. The CDR3 DNA sequence: TGCGCCAGCAGCATCCCAGGGACAGGTACGCAGTATTTT. This gives the protein CASSIPGTGTQYF.

This clonotype was picked up a small number of times. This chain links TRBV4-1 with TRBJ2-7; no firm D call. The germline V gene has CDR1 MGHRA and CDR2 YSYEKL. With 3 bases removed from V and 4 bases from J, the gap between germline ends came to 7 bases. The CDR3 sequence is 12 residues long. In DNA form, the CDR3 reads TGCGCCAGCAGCCACGAGACTTACGAGCAGTACTTC. Translating it yields CASSHETYEQYF.

Turning to this clonotype: A read error may produce the germline difference seen at one junction end. V and J are TRBV5-1 and TRBJ2-6; possible D gene TRBD1, 5 bases. Germline lookup yields CDR1 SGHRS and CDR2 YFSETQ. There are 16 residues in the CDR3. CDR3 amino acids: CASSPLGSSGADVLTF. CDR3 nucleotide sequence: TGCGCCAGCTCCCCACTTGGGTCCTCTGGGGCCGACGTCCTGACTTTC.

V gene TRBV9 combines with J gene TRBJ2-3; the match to TRBD2 covers 10 bases. The CDR3 extends over 17 amino acids. With V trimmed by 4 bases and J by 3 bases, 11 bases remained unmatched. CDR1 and CDR2 (germline): SGDLS, YYNGEE. The CDR3 DNA reads TGTGCCAGCAGCCGCCGTGTAGCGGGGGGTGTAACAGATACGCAGTATTTT. Protein sequence: CASSRRVAGGVTDTQYF.